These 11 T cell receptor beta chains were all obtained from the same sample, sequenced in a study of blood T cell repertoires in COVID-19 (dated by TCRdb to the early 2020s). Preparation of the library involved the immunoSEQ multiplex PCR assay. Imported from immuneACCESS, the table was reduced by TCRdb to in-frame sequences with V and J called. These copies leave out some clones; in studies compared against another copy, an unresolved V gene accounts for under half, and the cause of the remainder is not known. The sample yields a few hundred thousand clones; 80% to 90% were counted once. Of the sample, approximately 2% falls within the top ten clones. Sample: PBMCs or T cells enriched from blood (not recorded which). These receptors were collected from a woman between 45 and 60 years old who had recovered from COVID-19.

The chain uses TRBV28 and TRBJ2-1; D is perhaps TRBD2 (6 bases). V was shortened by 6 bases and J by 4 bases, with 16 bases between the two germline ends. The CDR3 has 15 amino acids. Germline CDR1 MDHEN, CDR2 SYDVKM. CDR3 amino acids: CASRYRLGSYNEQFF. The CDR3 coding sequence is TGTGCCAGCAGGTACCGACTAGGGTCATACAATGAGCAGTTCTTC.

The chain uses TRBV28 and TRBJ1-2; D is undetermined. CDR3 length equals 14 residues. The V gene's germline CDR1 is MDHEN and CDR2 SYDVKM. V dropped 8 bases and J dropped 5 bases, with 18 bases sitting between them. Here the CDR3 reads CASSPRESVYGYTF. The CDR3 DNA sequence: TGTGCCAGCTCCCCCCGGGAGTCTGTTTATGGCTACACCTTC.

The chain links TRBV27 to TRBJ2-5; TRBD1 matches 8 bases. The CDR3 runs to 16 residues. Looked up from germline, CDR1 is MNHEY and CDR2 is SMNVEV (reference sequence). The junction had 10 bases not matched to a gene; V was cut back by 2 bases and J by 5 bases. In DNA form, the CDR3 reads TGTGCCAGCAGTTTAGAGTCAGGGACAGGAGGGGAGACCCAGTACTTC. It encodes CASSLESGTGGETQYF.

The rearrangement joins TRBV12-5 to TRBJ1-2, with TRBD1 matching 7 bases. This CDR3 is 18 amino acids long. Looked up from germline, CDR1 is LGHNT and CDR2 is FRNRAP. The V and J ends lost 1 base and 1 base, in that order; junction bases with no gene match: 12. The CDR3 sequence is CASGLASPRDRLNYGYTF. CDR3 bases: TGTGCTAGTGGTTTGGCCTCGCCCCGGGACAGACTTAACTATGGCTACACCTTC.

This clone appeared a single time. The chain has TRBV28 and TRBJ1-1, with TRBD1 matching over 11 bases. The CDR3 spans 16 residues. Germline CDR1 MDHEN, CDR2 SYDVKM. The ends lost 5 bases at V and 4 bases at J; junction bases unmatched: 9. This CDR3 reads CASSERPGTGGTEAFF. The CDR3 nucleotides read TGTGCCAGCAGTGAACGCCCCGGGACAGGGGGCACTGAAGCTTTCTTT.

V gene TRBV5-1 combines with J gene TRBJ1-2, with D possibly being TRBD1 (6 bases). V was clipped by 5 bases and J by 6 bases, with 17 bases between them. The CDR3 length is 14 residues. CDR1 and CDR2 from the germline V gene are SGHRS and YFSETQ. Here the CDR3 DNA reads TGCGCCAGCAGACTGCAGGGGCAGGATGATGGCTACACCTTC. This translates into CASRLQGQDDGYTF.

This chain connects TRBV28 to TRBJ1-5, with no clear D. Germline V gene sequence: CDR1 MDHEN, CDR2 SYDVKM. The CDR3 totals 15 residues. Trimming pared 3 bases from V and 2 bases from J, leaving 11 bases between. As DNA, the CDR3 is TGTGCCAGCAGTTTGCAGGATTGGGGCAATCAGCCCCAGCATTTT. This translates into CASSLQDWGNQPQHF.

CDR3 nucleotide sequence: TGTGCCAGCAGCCCCGGTTTCCCGGACAGGGGAAGGGGGGAGCTGTTTTTT. This gives the protein CASSPGFPDRGRGELFF. The gene calls are TRBV7-9 and TRBJ2-2, with 9 positions matching TRBD1. J gave up 8 bases and V 5 bases, and 15 bases lay outside the gene matches. The CDR3 contains 17 residues. Germline lookup yields CDR1 SEHNR and CDR2 FQNEAQ (reference sequence). The full variable domain, its missing parts supplied by reference TRBV7-9 and TRBJ2-2, is DTGVSQNPRHKITKRGQNVTFRCDPISEHNRLYWYRQTLGQGPEFLTYFQNEAQLEKSRLLSDRFSAERPKGSFSTLEIQRTEQGDSAMYLCASSPGFPDRGRGELFFGEGSRLTVL.

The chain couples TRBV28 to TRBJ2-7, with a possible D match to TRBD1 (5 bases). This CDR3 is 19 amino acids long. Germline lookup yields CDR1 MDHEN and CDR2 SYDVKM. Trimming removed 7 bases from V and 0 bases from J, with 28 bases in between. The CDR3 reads CASTPRQGKSLIRSYEQYF. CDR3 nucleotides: TGTGCCAGCACCCCAAGGCAGGGCAAGAGTTTAATCCGCTCCTACGAGCAGTACTTC.

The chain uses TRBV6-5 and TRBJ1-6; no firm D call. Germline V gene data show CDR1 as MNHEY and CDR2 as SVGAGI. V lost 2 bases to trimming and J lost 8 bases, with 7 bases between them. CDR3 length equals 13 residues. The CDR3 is CASSYEADSPLHF. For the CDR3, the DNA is TGTGCCAGCAGTTACGAGGCTGATTCACCCCTCCACTTT.

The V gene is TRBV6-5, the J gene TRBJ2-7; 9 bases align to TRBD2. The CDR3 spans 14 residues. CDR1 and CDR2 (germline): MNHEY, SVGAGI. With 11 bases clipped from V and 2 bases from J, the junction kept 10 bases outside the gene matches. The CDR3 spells CASAGGRGPYEQYF. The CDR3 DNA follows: TGTGCCTCTGCGGGGGGGAGAGGCCCCTACGAGCAGTACTTC.